The clone carrying this T cell receptor beta chain has ten or more counts. Germline V lookup: CDR1 DFQATT, CDR2 SNEGSKA (reference sequence). Trimming removed 0 bases from V and 1 base from J, with 15 bases in between. The CDR3 loop spans 16 amino acids. The data stem from a study of T-cell reconstitution after alpha-beta-depleted transplantation in children. Unique molecular identifiers were built into the TCRbeta library. TCRdb reanalysed the PCR reads using MiXCR and keeps one entry per CDR3 protein. Among roughly 500,000 distinct CDR3 sequences listed, approximately 29% were seen once. This receptor was taken from a human donor who donated a stem cell graft to a child with aplastic anemia. V is TRBV20-1 and J is TRBJ1-1, with a possible D match to TRBD1 (5 bases). The source material was PBMCs from the stem cell graft donor, sampled from the stem cell graft. In DNA form, the CDR3 reads TGCAGTGCTAGAGATAGGAGATGGCAGGGGAACACTGAAGCTTTCTTT. It specifies CSARDRRWQGNTEAFF.